What follows is one T cell receptor beta chain and its context. Its antigen is still unknown. The input lacks base qualities; no much larger clone sits a single base away. V drops 2 bases and J drops 7 bases, leaving 9 bases in between. The CDR1 and CDR2 encoded by the germline V gene are SGHRS and YFSETQ. Reading from cysteine to phenylalanine, the CDR3 counts 12 amino acids. Solely the CDR3 DNA is kept, with 36 bases framed from the first base. The cohort comprised under 700 healthy bone marrow donors. All cohort members were sampled while nominally healthy, although unrecorded immune exposures were likely present. The donor was CMV seropositive and was included in the group of 300 or so seropositive cohort members. Each donor provided a peripheral blood sample, and peripheral blood mononuclear cells were used for TCR beta sequencing. The Qiagen DNeasy Blood Extraction Kit was used to extract genomic DNA from the blood cell samples.

Library prep was done by the immunoSEQ multiplex PCR assay. For the multiplex PCR, a mixture combining 60 forward primers for TCR Vbeta segments and 13 reverse primers for TCR Jbeta segments was used. The CDR3 region of rearranged TCR beta genes was amplified from genomic DNA by a multiplex PCR assay. On the Illumina HiSeq System, the amplified TCR beta libraries were sequenced as 87-base-pair reads. Turning to the authors' computational methods: A later analysis counted about 80 million unique TCR beta chains across the 666 repertoires, and around 12 million of these chains were shared by at least two donors. Raw reads were error-corrected and collapsed into unique sequences with a nearest-neighbor algorithm that merged closely related sequences to remove PCR and sequencing errors. Alignment of CDR3 sequences to IMGT reference sequences was used to assign V, D and J gene segments. Each retained sequence needed at least a six-nucleotide match to both a V gene segment and a J gene segment. Rearrangements were classified as productive when the CDR3 lacked stop codons and remained in frame with V and J, and all other rearrangements were classified as non-productive. Following IMGT convention, CDR3 was defined as the stretch from the second conserved V-encoded cysteine up to the conserved J-encoded phenylalanine. Sequences without an unambiguous match to a single V gene segment were excluded from the earlier analysis of about 600 of the donors. In an earlier analysis of several hundred of the donors, a V segment was called functional when productive rearrangements were above 56.7%, and segregating when the standard deviation between donors exceeded 5%. A statistical classification framework was built for diagnosing cytomegalovirus status from the catalog of TCR beta chain sequences. V and J gene assignment, in a later analysis, came from comparing TCR nucleotide sequences with IMGT/GENE-DB human TR gene sequences. The TCRdist pipeline was used in a later analysis to assign CDR3 sequences and most-parsimonious VDJ recombination scenarios. In a later analysis, each TCR beta chain was defined by its CDR3 amino acid sequence together with its V-gene family, and reads lacking a unique V-gene family were excluded. In a later analysis, some 600 highly shared, low-generation-probability nucleotide sequences were removed to address suspected cross-contamination and a sequencing artifact. In a later analysis, a clonal expansion index was calculated for each public chain from normalized within-repertoire ranks of inferred template counts. A later analysis computed generation probabilities with a VDJ recombination model fitted to out-of-frame rearrangements, and checked the results against IGoR. In a later analysis, hypergeometric tests were used to score TCR-TCR, TCR-HLA and TCR-CMV co-occurrence, with a repertoire-size bias correction applied to TCR pairs. False discovery rates were estimated in a later analysis by permuting HLA or CMV assignments 20 times. In a later analysis, co-occurring TCRs were grouped with DBSCAN, and TCRdist sequence similarity was added when clustering was performed within HLA-allele-positive subsets. Repertoires with fewer than 30,000 or more than 120,000 public chains, plus five repertoires with anomalous nucleotide sharing, were excluded from co-occurrence clustering. Sourced from immuneACCESS, this table was stored by TCRdb with only in-frame sequences that have V and J called. A share of the clones is absent; for the studies checked, an unresolved V gene accounts for under half, and the remainder has no known explanation. The DNA gave D and trimming, while V, J and clone size come from that table. For this sample there are approximately 140,000 clones; roughly 78% appear just once. The ten largest clones capture roughly 6.8% of the sample.

The sample belongs to a study of cytomegalovirus exposure and HLA in healthy donors (TCRdb year 2017). With regard to the full study: An earlier analysis of some 550 of the donors reported about 290 Gb of sequence data and approximately 110 million unique TCR beta sequences from 150 million to 200 million T cells. Roughly 300 gigabases of sequencing data and approximately 93 million unique TCR sequences were included in an early release covering several hundred HLA-typed donors. Among the roughly 370 genotyped donors, under 90% belonged to the genetic ancestry cluster associated with self-reported Caucasian donors. The study was designed to test whether signatures of past pathogen exposure could be identified by cataloging public T cell receptors. The study profiled the T cell repertoires of around 700 subjects by immunosequencing and related them to cytomegalovirus serostatus. A separate validation cohort of approximately 120 different subjects was used in addition to the approximately 700-subject first cohort. To predict cytomegalovirus infection status, the study combined high-throughput TCR immunosequencing, statistical association of individual TCRs with disease status, and machine learning. In a later analysis, previously published TCR beta repertoires from about 670 donors were re-analyzed and high-resolution HLA genotyping was added so that TCR occurrence patterns could be studied. The later analysis used no new phenotypic data to find candidate immune exposures, relying instead on TCR beta sequences and their occurrence across donors. In an earlier analysis of 500 to 650 of the donors, high-throughput TCR beta sequencing was used to judge whether each TCR beta V gene segment behaved as functional or pseudogenic. Alongside the repertoire data, information on donor age, sex, ethnicity and CMV serostatus was compiled. In a later genetic analysis, genome-wide SNP genotypes for about 65% of the 666 donors were used, and that subset was treated as a discovery cohort. All discovery cohort repertoires had been generated using a single sequencing platform. Class I and class II HLA loci were covered by the typing at four-digit resolution. Typing coverage varied by locus: roughly 629-630 donors for A, B, C, DRB1 and DQB1; around 560 for DQA1; about 590 for DPA1; approximately 470 for DPB1. Roughly 5 DR-DQ haplotypes were handled as single units for association and clustering because linkage in the cohort was strong. Among around 400 genotyped donors of the cohort, an average of around 250,000 unique TCR beta nucleotide sequences was sequenced per donor, of which 15% to 20% were non-productive.

What the study reported, not specific to this receptor: In the study, 150 to 200 TCR beta chains were listed as associated with cytomegalovirus. Compared with equally common non-associated chains, HLA-associated TCR beta chains in a later analysis were more clonally expanded and had lower generation probabilities. In vitro tests confirmed that three of the cytomegalovirus-associated TCR beta chains recognize cytomegalovirus antigens. When HLA alleles, especially DR and DQ, strongly co-occurred, attributing TCR associations to individual alleles was difficult. An association between a missense DCLRE1C variant and V-gene and J-gene trimming of TCR beta chains was found in a later genetic analysis and replicated in an independent cohort. In a later analysis, some 18,000 TCR beta sequences were associated with specific HLA alleles at a false discovery rate of 0.05. A further reported finding was that TCR beta sequences accurately predicted the HLA-A and HLA-B alleles for most subjects in the first cohort. Some IMGT-functional V segments, including TRBV6-2 and TRBV6-3, could not be told apart with the 87-base-pair reads, so those segments were excluded. The only immune exposure information available for the cohort was CMV serostatus. Because HLA typing was missing for some donors at each locus, association tests included only the typed subset. Most CMV-associated TCR beta chains appeared to be HLA-restricted in a later analysis, and the HLA associations seemed to be driven largely by CMV exposure. A later analysis found that TCR association rates varied across HLA loci, with DRB1 alleles showing the most associated TCRs and HLA-C alleles the fewest. Some 15 rarely observed V segments, including chromosome 9 orphons, were excluded from the earlier analysis of about 600 of the donors because counts were too low. A cluster of highly shared sequence variants was judged likely to be a technical artifact of the sequencing pipeline. Linkage disequilibrium might explain the correlated functional status among segregating V segments, but an unknown experimental factor could not be excluded. Most TCR sequences were seen in very few donors, while some public TCRs were found in many individuals. It was suggested by the authors that the approach could potentially be generalized to other disease states and immunological phenotypes. Presence/absence analyses assumed roughly uniform sequencing depth across donors, an assumption that may not hold. Cytomegalovirus status was reported to be diagnosed by the classifier with high specificity and sensitivity in both the original and validation cohorts. In a later genetic analysis, fewer N-insertions in productive TCRs were reported among donors in an Asian-associated ancestry cluster than the roughly 710-donor mean. Only TCR beta chains were sequenced in this cohort, and the absence of alpha or paired-chain data limited detectable features. Broadly in line with IMGT annotations, most TCR beta V segments showed up in productive rearrangements about 87% or about 30% of the time in an earlier analysis of a few hundred of the donors. In a later analysis, several top co-occurrence clusters were reported to appear linked to parvovirus B19, influenza, CMV and Epstein-Barr virus.

The sequence joins TRBV5-1 to TRBJ1-1; the D gene is not confidently resolved. The sequence came from a man in his forties or fifties in good health and CMV-seropositive. The specimen was PBMCs. The CDR3 has the sequence CASSLGGREAFF. DNA sequence: TGCGCCAGCAGCTTAGGCGGGCGTGAAGCTTTCTTT. Reference TRBV5-1 and TRBJ1-1 proteins supply the regions before and after the CDR3; the full variable domain is: KAGVTQTPRYLIKTRGQQVTLSCSPISGHRSVSWYQQTPGQGLQFLFEYFSETQRNKGNFPGRFSGRQFSNSRSEMNVSTLELGDSALYLCASSLGGREAFFGQGTRLTVV.